This entry is about one T cell receptor beta chain. The antigen is undetermined. These data are taken from a study of CD8+CD57+ T cells in acquired aplastic anemia. For the study at large: When averaged, DNA from sorted CD4+ and CD8+ cells came to 3.2 ug.

The study's findings and limits: Over 25 CD8+ CDR3 sequences occurred in both the patients and the controls.

In patients chosen for sequencing, flow cytometry had shown CD8+CD57+ cell expansion. The V gene lost 5 bases and the J gene lost 7 bases, with 8 bases spanning the gap. This CDR3 region has 13 residues. CDR1 is KGHDR and CDR2 is SFDVKD in the germline V gene. CDR3 and TCR beta VDJ profiling relied on genomic DNA as the template. Each CDR3 protein is one row after TCRdb ran MiXCR on the reads. Of around 430,000 distinct CDR3 sequences listed, over 25% are singletons. This receptor was identified in a human donor with aplastic anemia. Specimen: sorted CD4+, CD8+, or CD8+CD57+ T cells (not recorded which) from PBMCs. The rearrangement uses TRBV24-1 and TRBJ1-6; D is possibly TRBD1 (5 bases). In DNA, the CDR3 is TGTGCCACCAGTGTGACAGCGAATTCACCCCTCCACTTT. This gives the protein CATSVTANSPLHF.